What follows are 18 T cell receptor beta chains derived from one specimen sequenced in a study of blood T cells in healthy people across ages. A sample-barcoded 5' primer and a J-beta primer mix were used in a second PCR of about 6 to 12 cycles. TCRdb ran MiXCR on the 5' RACE reads and lists one entry per CDR3 protein. The profile shows 700,000 to 850,000 distinct CDR3 sequences, less than 70% of them singletons. The specimen sequenced was blood. These receptors all come from an elderly man in good health.

DNA for the CDR3: TGTGCCAGCAGTTACCACGGACAGGCGAGCTACGAGCAGTACTTC. It yields the protein CASSYHGQASYEQYF. The chain has TRBV6-5 and TRBJ2-5; 7 positions agree with TRBD1. The J call could be wrong; TRBJ2-7 is a better fit for the DNA end. The germline V gene encodes CDR1 MNHEY and CDR2 SVGAGI. The CDR3 consists of 15 residues.

The chain joins TRBV4-1 to TRBJ2-3, with 15 bases that match TRBD2. Germline assignment: CDR1 MGHRA and CDR2 YSYEKL. The CDR3 covers 16 residues. Unmatched junction bases numbered 10, after V lost 1 base and J lost 14 bases. CDR3: CASSQGTSGRGRYAYF. The DNA of the CDR3 is TGCGCCAGCAGCCAAGGGACTAGCGGGAGGGGCAGATACGCGTATTTT.

The chain recombines TRBV5-1 with TRBJ2-5, with 7 bases identical to TRBD2. Looked up from germline, CDR1 is SGHRS and CDR2 is YFSETQ. J gave up 2 bases and V 0 bases, and 4 bases lay outside the gene matches. There are 15 residues in the CDR3. CDR3: CASSLAPSGQETQYF. For the CDR3, the DNA is TGCGCCAGCAGCTTGGCCCCTAGCGGTCAAGAGACCCAGTACTTC.

Note on this clonotype: The junction shows a germline mismatch at one end, possibly a read error. The V call is TRBV27, the J call TRBJ2-1, with D possibly being TRBD1 (5 bases). The CDR3 totals 16 residues. Looked up from germline, CDR1 is MNHEY and CDR2 is SMNVEV (reference sequence). CDR3 residues: CASSSPGPIPYNGQFF. Here the CDR3 DNA reads TGTGCCAGCAGTTCACCAGGGCCTATACCCTACAATGGGCAGTTCTTC.

The chain uses TRBV20-1 and TRBJ2-3, with D possibly being TRBD1 (5 bases). Trimming took off 6 bases at V and 0 bases at J, with 16 bases between the two ends. The CDR3 runs to 15 residues. Germline V lookup: CDR1 DFQATT, CDR2 SNEGSKA (reference sequence). The CDR3 region has the DNA TGCAGTGCGCCACTGGGGCAAACTAGCACAGATACGCAGTATTTT. This encodes CSAPLGQTSTDTQYF.

The chain carries TRBV25-1 and TRBJ2-6; maybe TRBD1 (8 bases). This CDR3 spans 16 amino acids. With 3 bases removed from V and 7 bases from J, the gap between germline ends came to 16 bases. Germline-derived CDR1 and CDR2 are MGHDK and SYGVNS. The CDR3 here is CASSDPYRGGANVLTF. CDR3 nucleotides: TGTGCCAGCAGTGACCCTTACAGGGGGGGAGCCAACGTCCTGACTTTC.

The chain couples TRBV5-1 to TRBJ1-2; D gene uncertain. The CDR3 covers 13 residues. Trimming removed 4 bases from V and 8 bases from J, with 15 bases in between. Per the germline V gene, CDR1 is SGHRS and CDR2 is YFSETQ. Written as DNA, the CDR3 is TGCGCCAGCAGCCCCGACTTCGCACGGGGCTACACCTTC. This sequence encodes CASSPDFARGYTF.

The chain's CDR3 is CASSDPAPTYEQYF. CDR3 DNA: TGTGCCAGCAGTGACCCCGCTCCAACCTACGAGCAGTACTTC. V usage is TRBV6-4 and J usage is TRBJ2-5; D remains ambiguous. The J call may be incorrect, as the DNA end agrees better with TRBJ2-7. The CDR3 runs 14 residues. In germline, CDR1 is MRHNA, CDR2 SNTAGT.

This clonotype turned up a few times. The J gene is TRBJ1-6, the V gene TRBV6-6; TRBD1 agrees at 8 bases. Trimming removed 6 bases from V and 9 bases from J; junction bases left unmatched: 16. There are 17 residues in the CDR3. Looked up from germline, CDR1 is MNHNY and CDR2 is SVGAGI (reference sequence). This CDR3 reads CASSSGTGFPGGSPLHF. CDR3 bases: TGTGCCAGCAGCTCCGGGACAGGCTTCCCCGGGGGTTCACCCCTCCACTTT.

The chain uses TRBV6-5 and TRBJ2-3; no reliable D call. V was shortened by 6 bases and J by 14 bases, with 21 bases between the two germline ends. Germline loops: CDR1 MNHEY, CDR2 SVGAGI. The CDR3 has 13 amino acids. Here the CDR3 DNA reads TGTGCCAGCAGCCCCGGAGCAAACGGAGACGCGTATTTT. It is translated as CASSPGANGDAYF.

The chain combines TRBV21-1 with TRBJ2-2. TRBV21-1 is deemed a pseudogene. The CDR3 consists of 17 residues. The DNA for the CDR3 is TGTGCCAGCAGCAAAGCCCCCGGGAACCCGAACACCGGGGAGCTGTTTTTT. Translation gives CASSKAPGNPNTGELFF.

The CDR3 DNA reads as TGTGCCAGCAGCCAAGTACTAGCGGGAGTCGAGCAGTACTTC. It yields the protein CASSQVLAGVEQYF. V is TRBV3-1 and J is TRBJ2-7; 11 bases match TRBD2. The V and J ends lost 1 base and 6 bases, in that order; junction bases with no gene match: 2. The CDR3 runs to 14 residues. Germline V gene data show CDR1 as LGHDT and CDR2 as YNNKEL (reference sequence).

V usage is TRBV12-3 or TRBV12-4 and J usage is TRBJ2-7; 8 nucleotides agree with TRBD1. This CDR3 has 14 residues. The V gene end was trimmed by 3 bases and the J gene end by 7 bases; junction bases not matched to a gene: 8. CDR3 loop: CASSFRQGHREQYF. In nucleotides, the CDR3 is TGTGCCAGCAGTTTTAGACAGGGGCACCGGGAGCAGTACTTC.

V is TRBV4-2 and J is TRBJ2-1; D is ambiguous. Trimming left V 1 base short and J 9 bases short, with 10 bases between. This CDR3 is 13 amino acids long. The germline gives CDR1 LGHNA, CDR2 YNFKEQ. CDR3 sequence: CASSQGRAVEQFF. CDR3 coding DNA: TGTGCCAGCAGCCAAGGTAGGGCCGTTGAGCAGTTCTTC.

V and J are TRBV12-3 or TRBV12-4 and TRBJ2-5; 9 bases fit TRBD2. The V segment lost 2 bases and the J segment 4 bases; nucleotides outside the gene matches: 11. The CDR3 has 17 residues. The CDR3: CASSLLASSGRLETQYF. Written as DNA, the CDR3 is TGTGCCAGCAGTTTACTCGCGAGTAGCGGGAGACTAGAGACCCAGTACTTC.

The chain combines TRBV29-1 with TRBJ2-7, with 7 bases lining up with TRBD1. V lost 5 bases and J lost 3; bases outside the gene matches: 4. CDR1 and CDR2 (germline): SQVTM, ANQGSEA. The CDR3 is 12 residues long. The CDR3 nucleotides are TGCAGCGTTCGGGACAGCTTCTACGAGCAGTACTTC. Its protein product is CSVRDSFYEQYF.

This chain connects TRBV5-1 to TRBJ2-7; 12 bases agree with TRBD2. This CDR3 has 16 amino acids. CDR1 and CDR2 (germline): SGHRS, YFSETQ. J was trimmed by 5 bases and V by 1 base; bases with no gene match: 7. The CDR3 sequence is CASSLITSGRSNEQYF. CDR3 DNA sequence: TGCGCCAGCAGCTTGATAACTAGCGGGAGGAGCAACGAGCAGTACTTC.

This clonotype was seen more than once but under ten times. The chain recombines TRBV4-2 with TRBJ2-2; D may be TRBD1 (5 bases). This CDR3 is built from 16 residues. The V end was cut by 5 bases, the J end by 2 bases, with 15 bases between. Germline CDR1 is LGHNA and CDR2 is YNFKEQ. The CDR3 loop is CASSEVGADNTGELFF. The CDR3 coding sequence is TGTGCCAGCAGCGAAGTTGGGGCCGACAACACCGGGGAGCTGTTTTTT.